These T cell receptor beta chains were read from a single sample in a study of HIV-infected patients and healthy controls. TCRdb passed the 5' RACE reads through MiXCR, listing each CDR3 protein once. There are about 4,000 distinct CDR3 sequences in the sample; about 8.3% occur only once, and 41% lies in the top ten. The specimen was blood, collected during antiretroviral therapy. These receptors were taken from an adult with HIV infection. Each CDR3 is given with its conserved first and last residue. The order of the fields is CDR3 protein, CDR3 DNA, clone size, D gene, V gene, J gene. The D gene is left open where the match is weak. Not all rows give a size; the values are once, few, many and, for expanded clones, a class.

CDR3aa: CASRSQGRDYGYTF; CDR3nt: TGTGCCAGTAGATCACAGGGAAGAGACTATGGCTACACCTTC; abundance: medium-sized; d_gene: .; v_gene: TRBV19; j_gene: TRBJ1-2
CDR3aa: CASSEKERTSGGPNEQFF; CDR3nt: TGTGCCAGCAGTGAAAAGGAAAGGACTAGCGGGGGCCCCAATGAGCAGTTCTTC; abundance: few; d_gene: TRBD2; v_gene: TRBV2; j_gene: TRBJ2-1
CDR3aa: CASSGLDSDTQYF; CDR3nt: TGTGCCAGCAGTGGACTAGATTCAGATACGCAGTATTTT; abundance: many; d_gene: TRBD2; v_gene: TRBV27; j_gene: TRBJ2-3
CDR3aa: CASSVSKTGITF; CDR3nt: TGTGCCAGCAGTGTCAGCAAGACAGGGATCACCTTC; abundance: medium-sized; d_gene: TRBD1; v_gene: TRBV2; j_gene: TRBJ1-2
CDR3aa: CASSQEGGCSLSEQFF; CDR3nt: TGCGCCAGCAGCCAAGAAGGCGGGTGTTCCCTCTCTGAGCAGTTCTTC; abundance: many; d_gene: .; v_gene: TRBV4-3; j_gene: TRBJ2-1
CDR3aa: CASSAFLGGLTDTQYF; CDR3nt: TGTGCCAGCAGCGCATTTCTAGGGGGGCTAACAGATACGCAGTATTTT; abundance: medium-sized; d_gene: .; v_gene: TRBV7-6; j_gene: TRBJ2-3
CDR3aa: CASSSLPTSGGGGELFF; CDR3nt: TGTGCCAGCAGCTCCCTCCCCACTAGCGGGGGCGGCGGGGAGCTGTTTTTT; abundance: .; d_gene: TRBD2; v_gene: TRBV7-2; j_gene: TRBJ2-2
CDR3aa: CASSEQGAEAFF; CDR3nt: TGTGCCAGCAGTGAACAGGGGGCTGAAGCTTTCTTT; abundance: many; d_gene: TRBD1; v_gene: TRBV6-6; j_gene: TRBJ1-1
CDR3aa: CATSRESGNMNTEAFF; CDR3nt: TGTGCCACCAGCAGAGAGTCAGGGAATATGAACACTGAAGCTTTCTTT; abundance: many; d_gene: .; v_gene: TRBV15; j_gene: TRBJ1-1
CDR3aa: CASSPGTAGGTDTQYF; CDR3nt: TGTGCCAGCAGCCCCGGGACAGCCGGGGGAACAGATACGCAGTATTTT; abundance: many; d_gene: .; v_gene: TRBV7-2; j_gene: TRBJ2-3
CDR3aa: CASSRQGIEGGYTF; CDR3nt: TGTGCCAGCAGTCGACAGGGGATAGAAGGTGGCTACACCTTC; abundance: many; d_gene: TRBD1; v_gene: TRBV6-5; j_gene: TRBJ1-2
CDR3aa: CASSSPAGQGLTGELFF; CDR3nt: TGTGCCAGCAGCTCTCCTGCAGGGCAGGGCTTGACCGGGGAGCTGTTTTTT; abundance: few; d_gene: .; v_gene: TRBV7-2; j_gene: TRBJ2-2
CDR3aa: CSGGQSTNEKLFF; CDR3nt: TGCAGTGGGGGACAGTCCACTAATGAAAAACTGTTTTTT; abundance: medium-sized; d_gene: TRBD1; v_gene: TRBV20-1; j_gene: TRBJ1-4
CDR3aa: CASRKKDAPYNEQFF; CDR3nt: TGTGCCAGCAGGAAGAAGGATGCCCCCTACAATGAGCAGTTCTTC; abundance: few; d_gene: .; v_gene: TRBV2; j_gene: TRBJ2-1
CDR3aa: CASSLGRGQETQYF; CDR3nt: TGCGCCAGCAGCTTGGGCAGGGGCCAAGAGACCCAGTACTTC; abundance: many; d_gene: .; v_gene: TRBV5-1; j_gene: TRBJ2-5
CDR3aa: CASSLYRAGFETQYF; CDR3nt: TGTGCCAGCAGCTTATACCGAGCGGGGTTCGAGACCCAGTACTTC; abundance: medium-sized; d_gene: TRBD2; v_gene: TRBV11-2; j_gene: TRBJ2-5
CDR3aa: CASSLARDRAYEQYF; CDR3nt: TGTGCCAGCAGCTTGGCGCGGGACAGAGCCTACGAGCAGTACTTC; abundance: .; d_gene: .; v_gene: TRBV5-6; j_gene: TRBJ2-7
CDR3aa: CASSTRTAEAFF; CDR3nt: TGTGCCAGCAGTACAAGGACAGCTGAAGCTTTCTTT; abundance: many; d_gene: .; v_gene: TRBV6-2/TRBV6-3; j_gene: TRBJ1-1
CDR3aa: CASSIIEGPGGGYTF; CDR3nt: TGTGCCAGCAGTATCATCGAGGGACCCGGAGGAGGCTACACCTTC; abundance: few; d_gene: .; v_gene: TRBV2; j_gene: TRBJ1-2
CDR3aa: CAWAAQGNSPLHF; CDR3nt: TGTGCCTGGGCGGCGCAGGGGAATTCACCCCTCCACTTT; abundance: few; d_gene: .; v_gene: TRBV30; j_gene: TRBJ1-6
CDR3aa: CASSGGSPLHF; CDR3nt: TGTGCCAGCTCGGGGGGTTCACCCCTCCACTTT; abundance: many; d_gene: .; v_gene: TRBV11-1; j_gene: TRBJ1-6
CDR3aa: CASTNSDSLGNTIYF; CDR3nt: TGTGCCAGCACTAACAGCGACAGTTTGGGAAACACCATATATTTT; abundance: .; d_gene: .; v_gene: TRBV6-5; j_gene: TRBJ1-3
CDR3aa: CASSLAPSSYNEQFF; CDR3nt: TGTGCCAGCAGTTTAGCACCGAGCTCCTACAATGAGCAGTTCTTC; abundance: medium-sized; d_gene: .; v_gene: TRBV27; j_gene: TRBJ2-1
CDR3aa: CASSLDSRTDTQYF; CDR3nt: TGTGCCAGCAGTTTGGACTCCCGCACAGATACGCAGTATTTT; abundance: many; d_gene: .; v_gene: TRBV12-3/TRBV12-4; j_gene: TRBJ2-3
CDR3aa: CASSDSSAGGNEQFF; CDR3nt: TGTGCCAGCAGTGACTCGTCGGCGGGGGGGAATGAGCAGTTCTTC; abundance: medium-sized; d_gene: TRBD2; v_gene: TRBV6-4; j_gene: TRBJ2-1
CDR3aa: CASSFSAGVEQYF; CDR3nt: TGTGCCAGCAGCTTCTCAGCGGGGGTCGAGCAGTACTTC; abundance: .; d_gene: TRBD2; v_gene: TRBV7-9; j_gene: TRBJ2-7
CDR3aa: CSAKVGGQAKETQYF; CDR3nt: TGCAGTGCAAAGGTCGGGGGCCAGGCGAAAGAGACGCAGTATTTT; abundance: medium-sized; d_gene: .; v_gene: TRBV20-1; j_gene: TRBJ2-3
CDR3aa: CSAGGGQGNSPLHF; CDR3nt: TGCAGTGCTGGGGGTGGACAGGGTAATTCACCCCTCCACTTT; abundance: medium-sized; d_gene: TRBD1; v_gene: TRBV20-1; j_gene: TRBJ1-6
CDR3aa: CASSPPGLGETQYF; CDR3nt: TGTGCCAGCAGTCCCCCGGGACTAGGCGAGACCCAGTACTTC; abundance: many; d_gene: TRBD2; v_gene: TRBV12-3/TRBV12-4; j_gene: TRBJ2-5
CDR3aa: CASGAGGYEQYF; CDR3nt: TGTGCCAGCGGGGCAGGAGGCTACGAGCAGTACTTC; abundance: medium-sized; d_gene: .; v_gene: TRBV5-4; j_gene: TRBJ2-7
CDR3aa: CSARSLRGYEQYF; CDR3nt: TGCAGTGCAAGATCTCTGCGGGGGTACGAGCAGTACTTC; abundance: medium-sized; d_gene: TRBD2; v_gene: TRBV20-1; j_gene: TRBJ2-7
CDR3aa: CASSPRTGGLTNYGYTF; CDR3nt: TGTGCCAGCAGCCCGAGGACAGGGGGACTCACTAACTATGGCTACACCTTC; abundance: few; d_gene: TRBD1; v_gene: TRBV3-1; j_gene: TRBJ1-2
CDR3aa: CASSFGTDNSPLHF; CDR3nt: TGTGCCAGCAGTTTCGGGACAGATAATTCACCCCTCCACTTT; abundance: many; d_gene: TRBD1; v_gene: TRBV12-3/TRBV12-4; j_gene: TRBJ1-6
CDR3aa: CASSQASYEQYF; CDR3nt: TGTGCCAGCAGCCAAGCCTCCTACGAGCAGTACTTC; abundance: many; d_gene: .; v_gene: TRBV28; j_gene: TRBJ2-7
CDR3aa: CASSSRDISSYEQYF; CDR3nt: TGTGCCAGCAGCTCCCGGGACATTAGCTCCTACGAGCAGTACTTC; abundance: medium-sized; d_gene: .; v_gene: TRBV13; j_gene: TRBJ2-7
CDR3aa: CASSRRDGSYEQYF; CDR3nt: TGTGCCAGCAGCCGACGGGACGGCTCCTACGAGCAGTACTTC; abundance: many; d_gene: .; v_gene: TRBV7-2; j_gene: TRBJ2-7
CDR3aa: CASTGIGSPLHF; CDR3nt: TGTGCCAGCACCGGGATAGGATCACCCCTCCACTTT; abundance: medium-sized; d_gene: .; v_gene: TRBV7-2; j_gene: TRBJ1-6
CDR3aa: CASSSDRAESSGNTIYF; CDR3nt: TGTGCCAGCAGCTCGGACAGGGCCGAAAGCTCTGGAAACACCATATATTTT; abundance: .; d_gene: TRBD1; v_gene: TRBV13; j_gene: TRBJ1-3
CDR3aa: CASSLVSGSSGANVLTF; CDR3nt: TGTGCCAGCAGCTTAGTGTCGGGGAGCTCTGGGGCCAACGTCCTGACTTTC; abundance: many; d_gene: .; v_gene: TRBV7-2; j_gene: TRBJ2-6
CDR3aa: CASTRGSTDTQYF; CDR3nt: TGTGCCAGCACGAGGGGCTCGACAGATACGCAGTATTTT; abundance: medium-sized; d_gene: .; v_gene: TRBV7-6; j_gene: TRBJ2-3
CDR3aa: CASSLGELEQYF; CDR3nt: TGTGCCAGCAGTCTGGGGGAACTCGAGCAGTACTTC; abundance: medium-sized; d_gene: .; v_gene: TRBV12-3/TRBV12-4; j_gene: TRBJ2-7
CDR3aa: CSARKETQYF; CDR3nt: TGCAGTGCTAGGAAGGAGACCCAGTACTTC; abundance: medium-sized; d_gene: .; v_gene: TRBV20-1; j_gene: TRBJ2-5
CDR3aa: CASSSGLGTSGARDEQFF; CDR3nt: TGCGCCAGCAGCTCCGGCCTGGGGACTAGCGGGGCCCGGGATGAGCAGTTCTTC; abundance: .; d_gene: TRBD2; v_gene: TRBV5-1; j_gene: TRBJ2-1